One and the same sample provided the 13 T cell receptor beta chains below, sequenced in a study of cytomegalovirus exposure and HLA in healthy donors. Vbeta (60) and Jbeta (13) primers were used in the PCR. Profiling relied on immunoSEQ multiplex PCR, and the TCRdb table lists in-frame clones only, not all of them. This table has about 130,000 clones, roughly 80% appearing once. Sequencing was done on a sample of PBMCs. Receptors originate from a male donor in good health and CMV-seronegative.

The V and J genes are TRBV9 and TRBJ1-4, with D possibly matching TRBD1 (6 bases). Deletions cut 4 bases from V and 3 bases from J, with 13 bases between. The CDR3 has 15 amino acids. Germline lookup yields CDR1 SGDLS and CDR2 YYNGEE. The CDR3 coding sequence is TGTGCCAGCAGCAAGGGGGAGGGGGCTAATGAAAAACTGTTTTTT. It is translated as CASSKGEGANEKLFF.

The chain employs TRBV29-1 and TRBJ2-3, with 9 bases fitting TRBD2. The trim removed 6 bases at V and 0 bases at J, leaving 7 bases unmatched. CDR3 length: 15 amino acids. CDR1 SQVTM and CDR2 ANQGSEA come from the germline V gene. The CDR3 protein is CSVSIGLASTDTQYF. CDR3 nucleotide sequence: TGCAGCGTCAGTATTGGACTAGCGAGCACAGATACGCAGTATTTT.

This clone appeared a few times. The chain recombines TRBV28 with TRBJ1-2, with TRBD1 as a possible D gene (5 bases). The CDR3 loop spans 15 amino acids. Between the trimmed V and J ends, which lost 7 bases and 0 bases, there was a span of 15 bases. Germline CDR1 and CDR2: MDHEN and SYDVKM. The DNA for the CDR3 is TGTGCCAGCACCAATTTCCAAGGGGCTAACTATGGCTACACCTTC. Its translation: CASTNFQGANYGYTF.

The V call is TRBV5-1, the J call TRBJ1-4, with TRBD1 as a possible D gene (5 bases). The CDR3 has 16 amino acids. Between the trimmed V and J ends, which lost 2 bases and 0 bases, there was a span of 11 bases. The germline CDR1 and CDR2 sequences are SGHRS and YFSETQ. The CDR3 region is CASSLNRISTNEKLFF. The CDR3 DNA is TGCGCCAGCAGCTTAAACAGGATTTCAACTAATGAAAAACTGTTTTTT. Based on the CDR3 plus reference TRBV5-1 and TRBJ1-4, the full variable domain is KAGVTQTPRYLIKTRGQQVTLSCSPISGHRSVSWYQQTPGQGLQFLFEYFSETQRNKGNFPGRFSGRQFSNSRSEMNVSTLELGDSALYLCASSLNRISTNEKLFFGSGTQLSVL.

The CDR3 is CASSSMGTGGSQPQHF. CDR3 in DNA: TGTGCCAGCAGCTCCATGGGGACAGGGGGAAGCCAGCCCCAGCATTTT. V gene TRBV5-6 combines with J gene TRBJ1-5; 11 nucleotides line up with TRBD1. The germline CDR1 and CDR2 sequences are SGHDT and YYEEEE. With 3 bases clipped from V and 7 bases from J, the junction kept 9 bases outside the gene matches. The length of the CDR3 is 16 residues.

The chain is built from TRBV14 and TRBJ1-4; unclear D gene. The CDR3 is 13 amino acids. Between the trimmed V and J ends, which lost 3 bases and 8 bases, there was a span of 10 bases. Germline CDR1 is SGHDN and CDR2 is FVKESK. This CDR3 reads CASSQGAREKLFF. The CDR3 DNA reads TGTGCCAGCAGCCAGGGAGCGCGCGAAAAACTGTTTTTT.

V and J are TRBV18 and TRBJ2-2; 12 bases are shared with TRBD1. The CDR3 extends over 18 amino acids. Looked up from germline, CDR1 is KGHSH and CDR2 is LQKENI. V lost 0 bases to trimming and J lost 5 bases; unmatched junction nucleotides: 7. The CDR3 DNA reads TGTGCCAGCTCACCACCGGGACAGGGGGCGCCCCGGACCGGGGAGCTGTTTTTT. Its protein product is CASSPPGQGAPRTGELFF.

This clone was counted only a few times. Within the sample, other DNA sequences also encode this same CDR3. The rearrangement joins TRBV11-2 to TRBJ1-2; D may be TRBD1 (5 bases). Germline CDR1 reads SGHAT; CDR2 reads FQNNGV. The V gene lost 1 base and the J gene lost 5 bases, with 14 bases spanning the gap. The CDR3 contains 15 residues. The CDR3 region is CASSLGRGYGYGYTF. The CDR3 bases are TGTGCCAGCAGCTTAGGGCGGGGGTATGGGTATGGCTACACCTTC.

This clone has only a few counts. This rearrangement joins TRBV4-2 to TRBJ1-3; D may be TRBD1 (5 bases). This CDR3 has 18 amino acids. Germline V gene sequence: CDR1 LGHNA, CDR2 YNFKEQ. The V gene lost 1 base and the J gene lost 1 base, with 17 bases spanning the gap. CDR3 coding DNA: TGTGCCAGCAGCCAAGCCACATCAGGGAAGGGGTCTGGAAACACCATATATTTT. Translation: CASSQATSGKGSGNTIYF.

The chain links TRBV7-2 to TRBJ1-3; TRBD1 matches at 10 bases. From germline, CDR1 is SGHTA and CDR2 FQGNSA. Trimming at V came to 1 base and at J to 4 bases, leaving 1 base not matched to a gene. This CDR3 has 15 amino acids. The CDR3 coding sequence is TGTGCCAGCAGCTTAGAGGGACAGGGGGGAAACACCATATATTTT. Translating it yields CASSLEGQGGNTIYF.

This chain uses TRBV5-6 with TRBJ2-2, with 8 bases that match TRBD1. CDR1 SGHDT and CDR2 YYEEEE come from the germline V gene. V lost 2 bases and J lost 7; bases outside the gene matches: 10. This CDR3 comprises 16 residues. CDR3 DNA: TGTGCCAGCAGCTTCTCCTCAGGGGGCGCGATCGGGGAGCTGTTTTTT. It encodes CASSFSSGGAIGELFF.

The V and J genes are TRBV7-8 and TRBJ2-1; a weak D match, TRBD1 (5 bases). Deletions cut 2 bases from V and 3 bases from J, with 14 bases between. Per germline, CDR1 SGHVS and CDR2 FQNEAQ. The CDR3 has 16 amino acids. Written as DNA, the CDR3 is TGTGCCAGCAGCTTAAGGGGTGGGGCCATCTACAATGAGCAGTTCTTC. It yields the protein CASSLRGGAIYNEQFF.

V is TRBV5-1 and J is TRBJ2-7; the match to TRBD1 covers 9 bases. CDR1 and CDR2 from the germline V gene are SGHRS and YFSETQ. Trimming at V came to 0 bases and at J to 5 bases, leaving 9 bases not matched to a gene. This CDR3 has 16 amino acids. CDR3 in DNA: TGCGCCAGCAGCTTGGCCTGGGGACAGGGTTTACACGAGCAGTACTTC. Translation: CASSLAWGQGLHEQYF. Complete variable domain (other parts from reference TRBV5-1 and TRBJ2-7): KAGVTQTPRYLIKTRGQQVTLSCSPISGHRSVSWYQQTPGQGLQFLFEYFSETQRNKGNFPGRFSGRQFSNSRSEMNVSTLELGDSALYLCASSLAWGQGLHEQYFGPGTRLTVT.